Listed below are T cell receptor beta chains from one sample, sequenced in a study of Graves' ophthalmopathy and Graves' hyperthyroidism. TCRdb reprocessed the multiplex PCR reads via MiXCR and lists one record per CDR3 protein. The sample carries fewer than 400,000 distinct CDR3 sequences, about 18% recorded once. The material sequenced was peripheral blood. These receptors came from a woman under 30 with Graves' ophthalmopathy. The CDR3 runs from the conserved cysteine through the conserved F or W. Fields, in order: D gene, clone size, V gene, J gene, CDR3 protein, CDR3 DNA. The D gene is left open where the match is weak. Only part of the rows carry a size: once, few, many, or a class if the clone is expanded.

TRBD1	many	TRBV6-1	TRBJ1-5	CASQGASSQPQHF	TGTGCCAGTCAGGGGGCCTCAAGCCAGCCCCAGCATTTT
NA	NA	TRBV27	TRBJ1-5	CASSPSRGQPQHF	TGTGCCAGCAGTCCCTCGAGGGGCCAGCCCCAGCATTTT
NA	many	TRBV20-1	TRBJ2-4	CSAHRQGGKNIQYF	TGCAGTGCCCACCGCCAGGGAGGCAAAAACATTCAGTACTTC
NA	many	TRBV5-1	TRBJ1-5	CARREGPQPQHF	TGCGCCAGACGGGAGGGTCCTCAGCCCCAGCATTTT
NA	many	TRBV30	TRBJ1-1	CACLRVTQNTEAFF	TGTGCCTGTCTCAGGGTGACACAGAACACTGAAGCTTTCTTT
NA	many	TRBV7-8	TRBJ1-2	CASSEVSSPGYTF	TGTGCCAGCAGCGAGGTCTCCAGCCCCGGCTACACCTTC
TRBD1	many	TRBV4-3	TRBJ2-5	CASSQGDRSETQYF	TGCGCCAGCAGCCAAGGGGACAGATCAGAGACCCAGTACTTC
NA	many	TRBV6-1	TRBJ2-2	CASTRTGINTGELFF	TGTGCCAGCACCCGGACCGGAATAAACACCGGGGAGCTGTTTTTT
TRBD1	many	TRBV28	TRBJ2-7	CASSPRDRYSYEQYF	TGTGCCAGCAGTCCCCGGGACAGGTATTCCTACGAGCAGTACTTC
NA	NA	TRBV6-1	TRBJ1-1	CASSGEWGTEAFF	TGTGCCAGCAGTGGGGAGTGGGGCACTGAAGCTTTCTTT
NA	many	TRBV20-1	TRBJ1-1	CSARDWGERLNTEAFF	TGCAGTGCTAGAGATTGGGGAGAACGGTTGAACACTGAAGCTTTCTTT
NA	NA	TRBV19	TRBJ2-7	CASTDHREQYF	TGTGCCAGTACCGACCACCGCGAGCAGTACTTC
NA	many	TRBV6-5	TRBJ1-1	CASSYWQGAREGAFF	TGTGCCAGCAGTTACTGGCAGGGTGCTCGAGAGGGGGCTTTCTTT
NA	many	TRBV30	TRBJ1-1	CAWSPRGGVNTEAFF	TGTGCCTGGAGTCCGCGTGGAGGAGTGAACACTGAAGCTTTCTTT
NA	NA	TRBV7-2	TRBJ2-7	CASSLREVVTYEQYF	TGTGCCAGCAGCTTAAGAGAGGTGGTAACCTACGAGCAGTACTTC
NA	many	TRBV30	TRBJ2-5	CAWSPGLLKETQYF	TGTGCCTGGAGTCCGGGACTTCTGAAAGAGACCCAGTACTTC
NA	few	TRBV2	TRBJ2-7	CASSEGLDYEQYF	TGTGCCAGCAGTGAAGGACTAGACTACGAGCAGTACTTC
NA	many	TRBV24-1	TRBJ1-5	CATSGTAYNSNQPQHF	TGTGCCACCAGCGGGACGGCTTACAATAGCAATCAGCCCCAGCATTTT
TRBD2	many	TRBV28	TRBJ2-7	CASKPGLSSYEQYF	TGTGCCAGCAAACCGGGACTAAGCTCCTACGAGCAGTACTTC
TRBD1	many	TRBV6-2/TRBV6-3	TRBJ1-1	CASSYTTGTAFMNTEAFF	TGTGCCAGCAGTTACACCACCGGGACAGCCTTCATGAACACTGAAGCTTTCTTT
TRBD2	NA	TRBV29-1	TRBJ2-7	CSVLRMTSDKDEQYF	TGCAGCGTGTTGAGAATGACTAGCGATAAGGACGAGCAGTACTTC
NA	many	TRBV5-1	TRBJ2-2	CASSLVSTGELFF	TGCGCCAGCAGCCTGGTGTCCACCGGGGAGCTGTTTTTT